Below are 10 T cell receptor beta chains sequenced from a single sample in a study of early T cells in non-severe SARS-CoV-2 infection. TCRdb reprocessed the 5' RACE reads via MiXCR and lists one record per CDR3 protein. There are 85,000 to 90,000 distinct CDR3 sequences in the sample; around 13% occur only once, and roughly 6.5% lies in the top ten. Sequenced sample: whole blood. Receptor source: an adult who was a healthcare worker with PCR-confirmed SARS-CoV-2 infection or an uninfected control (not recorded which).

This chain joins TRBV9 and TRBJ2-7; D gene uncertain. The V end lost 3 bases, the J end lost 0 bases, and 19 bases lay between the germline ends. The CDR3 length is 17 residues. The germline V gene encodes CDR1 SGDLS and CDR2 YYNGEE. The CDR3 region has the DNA TGTGCCAGCAGCGAGACGGGCTCCGTGGCCCCCTCCTACGAGCAGTACTTC. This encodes CASSETGSVAPSYEQYF.

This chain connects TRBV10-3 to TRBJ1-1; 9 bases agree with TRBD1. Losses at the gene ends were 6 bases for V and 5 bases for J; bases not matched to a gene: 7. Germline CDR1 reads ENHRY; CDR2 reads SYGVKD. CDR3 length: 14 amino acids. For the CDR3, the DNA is TGTGCCATCAGAGCACAGGGGGCGCAGACTGAAGCTTTCTTT. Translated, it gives CAIRAQGAQTEAFF.

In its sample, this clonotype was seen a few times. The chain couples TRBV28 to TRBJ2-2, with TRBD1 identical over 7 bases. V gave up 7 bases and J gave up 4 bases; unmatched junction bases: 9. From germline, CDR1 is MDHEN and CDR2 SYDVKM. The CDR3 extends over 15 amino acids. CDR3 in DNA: TGTGCCAGCAAGACAGGGACACTCACCACCGGGGAGCTGTTTTTT. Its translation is CASKTGTLTTGELFF.

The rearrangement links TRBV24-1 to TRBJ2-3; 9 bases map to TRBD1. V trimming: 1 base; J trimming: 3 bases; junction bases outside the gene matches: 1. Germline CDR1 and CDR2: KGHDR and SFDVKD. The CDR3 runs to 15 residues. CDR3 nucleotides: TGTGCCACCAGTGATTTTGGACAGGGGACAGATACGCAGTATTTT. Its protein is CATSDFGQGTDTQYF.

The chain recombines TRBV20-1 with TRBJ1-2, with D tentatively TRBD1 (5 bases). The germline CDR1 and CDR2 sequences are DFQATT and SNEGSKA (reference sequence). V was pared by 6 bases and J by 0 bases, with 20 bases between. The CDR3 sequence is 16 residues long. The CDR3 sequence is CSAYRTGTEANYGYTF. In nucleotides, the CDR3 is TGCAGTGCATATCGCACCGGGACGGAAGCTAACTATGGCTACACCTTC.

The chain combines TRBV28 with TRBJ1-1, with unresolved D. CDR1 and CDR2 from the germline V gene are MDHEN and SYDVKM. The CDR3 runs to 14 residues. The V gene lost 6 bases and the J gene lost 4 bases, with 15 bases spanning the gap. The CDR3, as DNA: TGTGCCAGCAGCCCCTTGAGGGAAGGCACTGAAGCTTTCTTT. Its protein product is CASSPLREGTEAFF.

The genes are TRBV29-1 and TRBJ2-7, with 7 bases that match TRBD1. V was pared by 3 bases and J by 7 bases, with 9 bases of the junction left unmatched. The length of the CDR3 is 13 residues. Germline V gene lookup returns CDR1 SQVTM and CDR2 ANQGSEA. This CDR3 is CSVDWGRGNEQYF. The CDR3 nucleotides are TGCAGCGTTGATTGGGGCAGGGGGAATGAGCAGTACTTC.

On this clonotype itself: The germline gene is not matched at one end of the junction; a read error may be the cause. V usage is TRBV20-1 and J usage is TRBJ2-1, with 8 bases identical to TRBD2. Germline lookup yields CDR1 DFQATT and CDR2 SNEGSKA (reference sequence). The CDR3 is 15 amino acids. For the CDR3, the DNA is TGCGGTGCTAGAGTTGGTAGCGGGGAGTACAATGAGCAGTTCTTC. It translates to CGARVGSGEYNEQFF.

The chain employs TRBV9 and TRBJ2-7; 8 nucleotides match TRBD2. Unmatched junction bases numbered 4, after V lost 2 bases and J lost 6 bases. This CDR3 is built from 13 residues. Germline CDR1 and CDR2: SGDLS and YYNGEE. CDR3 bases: TGTGCCAGCAGCGTCTTTAGCGGGGCCGAGCAGTACTTC. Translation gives CASSVFSGAEQYF.

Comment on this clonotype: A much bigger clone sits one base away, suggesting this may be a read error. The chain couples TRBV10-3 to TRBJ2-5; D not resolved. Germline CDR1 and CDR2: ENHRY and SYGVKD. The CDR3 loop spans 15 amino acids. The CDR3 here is CVISESSRLGETQYF. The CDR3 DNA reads TGTGTCATCAGTGAGTCATCAAGGCTCGGAGAGACCCAGTACTTC.